The text below deals with one T cell receptor (beta chain). The data derive from a study of shared clonotypes between healthy human individuals. Looking at the study overall: Donors were two women and a few men aged 18 to 49.

The CDR3 covers 18 residues. The V and J ends lost 5 bases and 0 bases, in that order; junction bases with no gene match: 12. The germline V gene has CDR1 SGHAT and CDR2 FQNNGV. Data came from immunoSEQ multiplex PCR; TCRdb stores just in-frame clones and leaves some out. Here the sample spans more than 900,000 clones, approximately 80% being singletons. Every one of the donors was a Caucasian adult that lived in Nashville, Tennessee. The chain combines TRBV11-2 with TRBJ2-1, with 8 bases lining up with TRBD2. This sequence was found in a man aged 18 to 30 in good health. Some clones in this sample may be carry-over from other donors' samples. Specimen: memory CD4+ T cells from PBMCs. The subset denotes: CD45RA-negative fraction. CDR3: CASSNTPLAALSYNEQFF. The DNA for the CDR3 is TGTGCCAGCAGCAACACCCCACTAGCGGCGCTCTCCTACAATGAGCAGTTCTTC.